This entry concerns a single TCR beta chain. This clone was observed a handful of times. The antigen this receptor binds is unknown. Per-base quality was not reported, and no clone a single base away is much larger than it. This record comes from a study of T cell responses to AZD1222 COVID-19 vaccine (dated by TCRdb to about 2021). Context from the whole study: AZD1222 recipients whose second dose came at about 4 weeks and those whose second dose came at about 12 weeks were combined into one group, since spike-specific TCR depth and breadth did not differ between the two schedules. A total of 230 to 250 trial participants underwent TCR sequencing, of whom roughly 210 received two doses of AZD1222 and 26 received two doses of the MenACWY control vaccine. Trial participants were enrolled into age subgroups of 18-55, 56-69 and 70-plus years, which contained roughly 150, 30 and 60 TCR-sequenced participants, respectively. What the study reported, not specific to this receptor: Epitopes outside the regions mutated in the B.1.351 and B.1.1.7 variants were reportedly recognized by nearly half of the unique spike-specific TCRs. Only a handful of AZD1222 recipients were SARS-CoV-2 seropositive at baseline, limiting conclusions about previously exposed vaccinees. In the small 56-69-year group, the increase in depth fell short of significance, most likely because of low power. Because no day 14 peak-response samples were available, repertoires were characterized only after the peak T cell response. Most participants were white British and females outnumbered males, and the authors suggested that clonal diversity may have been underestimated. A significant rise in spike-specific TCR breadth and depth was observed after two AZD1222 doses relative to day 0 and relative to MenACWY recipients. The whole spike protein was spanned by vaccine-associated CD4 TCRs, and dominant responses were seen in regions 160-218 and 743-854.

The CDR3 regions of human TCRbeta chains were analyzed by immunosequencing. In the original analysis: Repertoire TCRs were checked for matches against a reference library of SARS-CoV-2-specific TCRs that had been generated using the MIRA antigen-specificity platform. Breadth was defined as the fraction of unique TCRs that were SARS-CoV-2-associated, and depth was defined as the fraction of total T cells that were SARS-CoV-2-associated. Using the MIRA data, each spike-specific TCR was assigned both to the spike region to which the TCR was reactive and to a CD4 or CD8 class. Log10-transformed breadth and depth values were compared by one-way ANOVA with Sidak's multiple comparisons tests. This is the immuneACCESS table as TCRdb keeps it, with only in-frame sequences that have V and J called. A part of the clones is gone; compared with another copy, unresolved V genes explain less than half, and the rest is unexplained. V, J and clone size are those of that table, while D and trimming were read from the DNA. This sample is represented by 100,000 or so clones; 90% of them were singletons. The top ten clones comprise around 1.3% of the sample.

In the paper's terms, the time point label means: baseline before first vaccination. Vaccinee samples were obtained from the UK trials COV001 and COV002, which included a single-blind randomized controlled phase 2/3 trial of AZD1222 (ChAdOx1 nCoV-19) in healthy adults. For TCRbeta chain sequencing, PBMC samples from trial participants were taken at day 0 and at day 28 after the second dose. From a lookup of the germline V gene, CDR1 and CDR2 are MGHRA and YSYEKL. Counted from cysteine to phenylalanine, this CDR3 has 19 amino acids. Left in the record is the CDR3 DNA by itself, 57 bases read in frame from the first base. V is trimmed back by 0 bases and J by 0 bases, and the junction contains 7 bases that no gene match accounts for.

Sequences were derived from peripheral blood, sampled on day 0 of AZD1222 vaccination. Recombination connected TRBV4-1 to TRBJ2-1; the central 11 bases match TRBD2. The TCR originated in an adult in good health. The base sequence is TGCGCCAGCAGCCAAGACACTAGCGGGGGCCGACGCTCCTACAATGAGCAGTTCTTC. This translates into CASSQDTSGGRRSYNEQFF.